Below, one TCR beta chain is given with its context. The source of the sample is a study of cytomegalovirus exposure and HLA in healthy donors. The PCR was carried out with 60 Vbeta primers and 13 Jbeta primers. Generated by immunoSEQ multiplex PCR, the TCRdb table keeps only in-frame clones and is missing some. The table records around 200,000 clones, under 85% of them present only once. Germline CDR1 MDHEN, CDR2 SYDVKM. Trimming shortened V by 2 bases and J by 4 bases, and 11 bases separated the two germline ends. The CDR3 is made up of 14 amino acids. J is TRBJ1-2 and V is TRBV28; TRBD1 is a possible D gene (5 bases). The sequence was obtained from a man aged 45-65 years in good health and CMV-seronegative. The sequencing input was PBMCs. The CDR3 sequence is CASSLVRVAYGYTF. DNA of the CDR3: TGTGCCAGCAGTTTAGTCAGGGTCGCCTATGGCTACACCTTC.